This record concerns one TCR beta chain sequence. Antigen: not known. The data stem from a study of post-analysis software for immune sequencing data. On the study more broadly: Recorded disease courses covered relapsing-remitting, secondary progressive and progressive-relapsing multiple sclerosis. Some patients had no subtype annotation.

The CDR3 totals 15 residues. Germline CDR1 reads SGHTA; CDR2 reads FQGNSA. Trimming took off 1 base at V and 3 bases at J, with 11 bases between the two ends. The authors incorporated unique molecular identifiers into the TCR beta cDNA libraries. MiXCR was run by TCRdb on the PCR reads, yielding one entry per CDR3 protein. The sample lists approximately 570,000 distinct CDR3 sequences, about 44% occurring once. Study-level points and caveats: Samples from one preparation batch, clustered by F measure, grouped strongly together. When patients were compared with controls, a handful of TRBV segments were more frequent, TRBV5-6, TRBV5-1 and TRBV20-1 among them. There was significantly lower normalized Chao1 diversity in multiple sclerosis patients than in controls.

The TCR was taken from a girl between 10 and 17 years old with multiple sclerosis. Specimen: blood. V is TRBV7-2 and J is TRBJ2-3; D remains ambiguous. The CDR3 DNA reads TGTGCCAGCAGCTTAGTGTCAGTAGCAACAGATACGCAGTATTTT. Translation gives CASSLVSVATDTQYF.